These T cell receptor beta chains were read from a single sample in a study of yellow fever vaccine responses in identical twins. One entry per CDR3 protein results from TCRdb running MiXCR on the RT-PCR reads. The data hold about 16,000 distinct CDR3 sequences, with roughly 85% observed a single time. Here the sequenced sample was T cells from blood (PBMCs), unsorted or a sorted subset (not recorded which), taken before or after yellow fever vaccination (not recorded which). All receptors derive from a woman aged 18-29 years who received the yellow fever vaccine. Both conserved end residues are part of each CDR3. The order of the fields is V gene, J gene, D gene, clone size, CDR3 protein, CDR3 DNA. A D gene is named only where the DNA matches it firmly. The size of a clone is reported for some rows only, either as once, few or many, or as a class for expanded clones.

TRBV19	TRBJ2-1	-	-	CASTRNGGNEQFF	TGTGCCAGTACCAGGAACGGTGGCAATGAGCAGTTCTTC
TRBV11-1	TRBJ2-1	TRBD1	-	CASSLGTGGYNEQFF	TGTGCCAGCAGCTTAGGGACAGGGGGGTACAATGAGCAGTTCTTC
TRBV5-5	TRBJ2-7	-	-	CASGGSGSLYEQYF	TGTGCCAGCGGGGGCAGCGGATCGCTCTACGAGCAGTACTTC
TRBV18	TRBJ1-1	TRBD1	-	CASSRKGQGPGTEAFF	TGTGCCAGCTCCCGAAAGGGACAGGGGCCGGGCACTGAAGCTTTCTTT
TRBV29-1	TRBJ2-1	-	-	CSAQGTPERSYNEQFF	TGCAGCGCCCAGGGGACTCCCGAACGATCCTACAATGAGCAGTTCTTC
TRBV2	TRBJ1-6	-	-	CASSGDGNSPLHF	TGTGCCAGCAGTGGGGACGGAAATTCACCCCTCCACTTT
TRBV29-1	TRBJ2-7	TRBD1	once	CSVGQGDEQYF	TGCAGCGTTGGCCAGGGGGACGAGCAGTACTTC
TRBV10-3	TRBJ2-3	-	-	CAISEMMTDTQYF	TGTGCCATCAGTGAGATGATGACCGATACGCAGTATTTT
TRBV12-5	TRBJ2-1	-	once	CASGSSGAAYNEQFF	TGTGCTAGTGGGTCATCCGGAGCAGCCTACAATGAGCAGTTCTTC
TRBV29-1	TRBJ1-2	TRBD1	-	CSVGGGTGNGYTF	TGCAGCGTTGGAGGAGGGACAGGGAATGGCTACACCTTC
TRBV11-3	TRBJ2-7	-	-	CASSLKYPDEQYF	TGTGCCAGCAGCTTAAAGTATCCCGACGAGCAGTACTTC
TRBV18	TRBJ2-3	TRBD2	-	CASSPSRREGTNTQYF	TGTGCCAGCTCACCCTCGCGGCGGGAGGGAACAAATACGCAGTATTTT
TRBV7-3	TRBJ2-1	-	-	CASSLGSRNEQFF	TGTGCCAGCAGCTTGGGCAGTAGGAATGAGCAGTTCTTC
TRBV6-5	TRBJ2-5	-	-	CASSYRQGGLETQYF	TGTGCCAGCAGTTACCGACAAGGAGGCCTGGAGACCCAGTACTTC
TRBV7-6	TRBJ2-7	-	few	CASSLTISGTYEQYF	TGTGCCAGCAGCTTGACCATTTCTGGGACCTACGAGCAGTACTTC
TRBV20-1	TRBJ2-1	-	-	CSASILVYNEQFF	TGCAGTGCTAGTATACTAGTCTACAATGAGCAGTTCTTC
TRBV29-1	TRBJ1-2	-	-	CSVVAGDYGYTF	TGCAGCGTTGTGGCGGGAGACTATGGCTACACCTTC
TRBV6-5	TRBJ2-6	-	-	CASSYAVSGANVLTF	TGTGCCAGCAGTTACGCAGTGTCTGGGGCCAACGTCCTGACTTTC
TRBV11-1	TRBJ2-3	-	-	CASSPSPKTGDLTDTQYF	TGTGCCAGCAGCCCTTCCCCAAAGACAGGAGACCTCACAGATACGCAGTATTTT
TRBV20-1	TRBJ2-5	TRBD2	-	CSAQREWEETQYF	TGCAGTGCCCAGCGGGAGTGGGAAGAGACCCAGTACTTC
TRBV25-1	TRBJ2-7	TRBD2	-	CASSDPDPGLAGETSYEQYF	TGTGCCAGCAGTGATCCCGATCCGGGACTAGCGGGAGAAACCTCCTACGAGCAGTACTTC
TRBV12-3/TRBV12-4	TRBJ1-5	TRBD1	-	CASRPGQFGRPQHF	TGTGCCAGCAGACCGGGACAGTTTGGGAGGCCCCAGCATTTT
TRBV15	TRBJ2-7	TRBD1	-	CATSNRDRGDEQYF	TGTGCCACCAGCAACCGGGACAGGGGCGACGAGCAGTACTTC
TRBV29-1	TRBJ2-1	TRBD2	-	CSVVRTSNEQFF	TGCAGCGTTGTTAGGACTAGCAATGAGCAGTTCTTC
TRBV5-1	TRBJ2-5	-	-	CASSLDTNGETQYF	TGCGCCAGCAGCTTGGACACAAACGGGGAGACCCAGTACTTC
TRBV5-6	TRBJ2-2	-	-	CASSLSAGELFF	TGTGCCAGCAGCTTAAGTGCGGGGGAGCTGTTTTTT
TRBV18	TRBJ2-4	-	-	CASSPGTPEGYF	TGTGCCAGCTCACCAGGGACCCCGGAGGGGTACTTC
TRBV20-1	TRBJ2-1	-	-	CSAPRPGEQFF	TGCAGTGCTCCTCGTCCGGGGGAGCAGTTCTTC
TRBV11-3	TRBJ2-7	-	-	CASSLGGLSSYEQYF	TGTGCCAGCAGCTTAGGAGGGCTGAGCTCCTACGAGCAGTACTTC
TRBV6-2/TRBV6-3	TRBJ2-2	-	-	CASSYSRGGKTGELFF	TGTGCCAGCAGTTACTCGAGAGGGGGGAAAACCGGGGAGCTGTTTTTT
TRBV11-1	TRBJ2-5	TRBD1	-	CASSSTLYRGETQYF	TGTGCCAGCAGCTCGACGCTTTACAGGGGAGAGACCCAGTACTTC
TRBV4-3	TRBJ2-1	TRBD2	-	CASSQVAGGVDNEQFF	TGCGCCAGCAGCCAAGTAGCGGGAGGGGTCGACAATGAGCAGTTCTTC
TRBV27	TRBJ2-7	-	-	CASTPLEGGGSAYEQYF	TGTGCCAGCACTCCACTGGAGGGGGGAGGGTCCGCCTACGAGCAGTACTTC
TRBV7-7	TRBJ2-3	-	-	CASSRRQLPDTQYF	TGTGCTAGCAGCAGGAGACAGCTGCCAGATACGCAGTATTTT
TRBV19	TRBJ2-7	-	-	CASRKNNMNEQYF	TGTGCCAGCCGAAAGAATAACATGAACGAGCAGTACTTC
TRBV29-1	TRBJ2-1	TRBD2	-	CSVDGTSGRHEQFF	TGCAGCGTTGACGGGACTAGCGGGAGGCATGAGCAGTTCTTC
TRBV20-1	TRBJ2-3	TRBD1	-	CSAWDRVTDTQYF	TGCAGTGCTTGGGACAGGGTCACAGATACGCAGTATTTT
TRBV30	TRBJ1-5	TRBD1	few	CAWSVGQGNQPQHF	TGTGCCTGGAGTGTTGGACAGGGCAATCAGCCCCAGCATTTT
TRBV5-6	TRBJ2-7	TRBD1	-	CASSPQGAYEQYF	TGTGCCAGCAGCCCACAGGGGGCTTACGAGCAGTACTTC
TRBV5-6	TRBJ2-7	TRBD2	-	CASSSDGTSIDEQYF	TGTGCCAGCAGCTCGGACGGGACTAGCATCGACGAGCAGTACTTC
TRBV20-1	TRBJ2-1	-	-	CSASWGEQFF	TGCAGTGCTAGTTGGGGGGAGCAGTTCTTC
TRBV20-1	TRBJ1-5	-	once	CSASVGTQQPQHF	TGCAGTGCTAGCGTAGGGACACAACAGCCCCAGCATTTT
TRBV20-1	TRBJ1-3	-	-	CSARVDLGNTIYF	TGCAGTGCTAGAGTGGACCTCGGAAACACCATATATTTT
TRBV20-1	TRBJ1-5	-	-	CSATRLVTDTQHF	TGCAGTGCAACTCGACTAGTCACAGATACGCAGCATTTT
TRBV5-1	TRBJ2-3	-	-	CASSLSGANTQYF	TGCGCCAGCAGCTTGTCCGGTGCGAATACGCAGTATTTT
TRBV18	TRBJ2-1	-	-	CASSPPSRAGHYNEQFF	TGTGCCAGCTCACCACCGTCTAGGGCTGGCCATTACAATGAGCAGTTCTTC
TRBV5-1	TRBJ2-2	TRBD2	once	CASSPALAGNTGELFF	TGCGCCAGCAGCCCTGCGCTAGCGGGGAACACCGGGGAGCTGTTTTTT
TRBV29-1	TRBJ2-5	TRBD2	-	CSVEVFRTSGPQETQYF	TGCAGCGTTGAGGTCTTCCGGACTAGCGGGCCTCAAGAGACCCAGTACTTC
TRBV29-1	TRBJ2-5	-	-	CSVAQGKETQYF	TGCAGCGTTGCCCAGGGGAAAGAGACCCAGTACTTC
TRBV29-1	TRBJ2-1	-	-	CSAGRVGPNEQFF	TGCAGCGCCGGCCGGGTGGGGCCCAATGAGCAGTTCTTC
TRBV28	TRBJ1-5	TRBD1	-	CASKIGTGNQPQHF	TGTGCCAGCAAAATTGGGACAGGCAATCAGCCCCAGCATTTT